Below are 11 T cell receptor beta chains sequenced from a single sample in a study of blood T cells in healthy people across ages. The authors ran a second PCR of about 6 to 11 cycles using a sample-barcoded 5' primer and a J-beta primer mix. TCRdb recomputed calls from the 5' RACE reads with MiXCR, one row per CDR3 protein. The repertoire holds 800,000 or so distinct CDR3 sequences, with just under 25% as singletons. These same records also appear under a second study, on T cells of mothers and their children.

What was sequenced was blood. These receptors were taken from a boy younger than 18 in good health.

Only a few counts were recorded for this clonotype. The chain uses TRBV6-2 or TRBV6-3 and TRBJ2-7, with D tentatively TRBD2 (6 bases). The CDR3 sequence is 15 residues long. Germline CDR1 and CDR2: MNHEY and SVGEGT. Trimming took off 6 bases at V and 4 bases at J, with 19 bases between the two ends. CDR3 residues: CASSYAGSLTYEQYF. The CDR3 coding sequence is TGTGCCAGCAGCTATGCCGGGAGTCTGACTTACGAGCAGTACTTC.

This sequence joins TRBV5-5 and TRBJ1-4; 11 nucleotides align to TRBD1. The CDR3 length is 18 residues. The V gene's germline CDR1 is SGHKS and CDR2 YYEKEE (reference sequence). The junction had 11 bases not matched to a gene; V was cut back by 1 base and J by 6 bases. The CDR3 here is CASSLYSFVGQGDEKLFF. The CDR3 DNA sequence: TGTGCCAGCAGCTTGTATTCATTCGTGGGACAGGGGGATGAAAAACTGTTTTTT.

The gene calls are TRBV7-9 and TRBJ1-1, with D unresolved. The germline V gene has CDR1 SEHNR and CDR2 FQNEAQ (reference sequence). The CDR3 has 12 amino acids. V lost 2 bases, J lost 6 bases, and 7 bases lay in between. Written as DNA, the CDR3 is TGTGCCAGCAGCTTACTTCTCTCTGAAGCTTTCTTT. It is translated as CASSLLLSEAFF.

The rearrangement links TRBV3-1 to TRBJ2-5, with D uncertain. The V and J ends lost 1 base and 5 bases respectively, with 17 bases between them. This CDR3 spans 16 amino acids. Looked up from germline, CDR1 is LGHDT and CDR2 is YNNKEL (reference sequence). The CDR3 loop is CASSQGSLPTRETQYF. In nucleotides, the CDR3 is TGTGCCAGCAGCCAAGGTTCACTTCCCACGCGGGAGACCCAGTACTTC.

This rearrangement joins TRBV24-1 to TRBJ1-1; D remains ambiguous. The CDR3 covers 12 residues. V was cut by 5 bases and J by 8 bases, with 11 bases left in between. Germline CDR1 KGHDR, CDR2 SFDVKD. DNA for the CDR3: TGTGCCACCAGTGGCGGGTTGGGGGAAGCTTTCTTT. It codes for CATSGGLGEAFF.

The chain carries TRBV2 and TRBJ1-4; TRBD1 is a possible D gene (6 bases). CDR3 length: 15 residues. The germline gives CDR1 SNHLY, CDR2 FYNNEI. Between the trimmed V and J ends, which lost 6 bases and 7 bases, there was a span of 18 bases. The CDR3 DNA sequence: TGTGCCAGCAGCCCCGGGGGGGGGCGTCGTGAAAAACTGTTTTTT. The encoded protein is CASSPGGGRREKLFF.

Only a few counts were recorded for this clonotype. The J gene is TRBJ2-7, the V gene TRBV4-3; D ambiguous. With 1 base removed from V and 6 bases from J, the gap between germline ends came to 13 bases. From germline, CDR1 is LGHNA and CDR2 YSLEER. CDR3 length: 14 residues. CDR3 nucleotide sequence: TGCGCCAGCAGCCAAGCCCTCAGCCTTTCCGAGCAGTACTTC. It translates to CASSQALSLSEQYF.

This clonotype was detected only a few times. The chain combines TRBV4-3 with TRBJ2-7; 10 nucleotides align to TRBD2. CDR3 length: 17 residues. The V gene end was trimmed by 1 base and the J gene end by 6 bases; junction bases not matched to a gene: 12. Germline-derived CDR1 and CDR2 are LGHNA and YSLEER. As DNA, the CDR3 is TGCGCCAGCAGCCAAGGGGTCCGGACTAGCGGAAATCCCGAGCAGTACTTC. It is translated as CASSQGVRTSGNPEQYF.

The rearrangement joins TRBV20-1 to TRBJ1-1, with D possibly being TRBD1 (5 bases). Germline-derived CDR1 and CDR2 are DFQATT and SNEGSKA (reference sequence). The V end was cut by 6 bases, the J end by 5 bases, with 22 bases between. The CDR3 sequence is 15 residues long. The CDR3 protein is CSAFELQGRRTEAFF. The DNA for the CDR3 is TGCAGTGCCTTTGAACTCCAGGGAAGGCGAACTGAAGCTTTCTTT.

This clonotype came up a few times. This sequence joins TRBV19 and TRBJ2-5; D unclear. The J call is uncertain, as TRBJ2-1 better fits the DNA end. The germline CDR1 and CDR2 sequences are LNHDA and SQIVND (reference sequence). The CDR3 is 13 residues long. CDR3 DNA: TGTGCCAGTAATGCTAGAGGCGGCAATGAGCAGTTCTTC. This translates into CASNARGGNEQFF.

This rearrangement joins TRBV15 to TRBJ2-1; D is possibly TRBD2 (6 bases). V was trimmed by 5 bases and J by 7 bases, leaving 24 bases between them. Germline V gene sequence: CDR1 LNHNV, CDR2 YYDKDF (reference sequence). The CDR3 is 17 amino acids. DNA of the CDR3: TGTGCCACCAGCGACCGACAGTTACGGGGGACTCCGAATGAGCAGTTCTTC. Translating gives CATSDRQLRGTPNEQFF.